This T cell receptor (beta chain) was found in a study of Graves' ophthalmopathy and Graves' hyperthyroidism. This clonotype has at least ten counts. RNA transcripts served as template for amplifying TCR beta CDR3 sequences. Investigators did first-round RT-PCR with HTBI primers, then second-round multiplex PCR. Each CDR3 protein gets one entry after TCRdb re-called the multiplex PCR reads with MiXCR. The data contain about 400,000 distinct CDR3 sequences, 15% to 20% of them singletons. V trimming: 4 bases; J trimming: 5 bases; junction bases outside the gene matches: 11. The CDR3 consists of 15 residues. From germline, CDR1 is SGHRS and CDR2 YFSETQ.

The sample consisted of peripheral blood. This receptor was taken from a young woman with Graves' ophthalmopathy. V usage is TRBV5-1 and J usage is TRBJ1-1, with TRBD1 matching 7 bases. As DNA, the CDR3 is TGCGCCAGCAGCAAACTACAGGGGATAGGTACTGAAGCTTTCTTT. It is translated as CASSKLQGIGTEAFF.